This T cell receptor (beta chain) was documented in a study of OX40 agonist ivuxolimab in advanced cancers. As for the study in general: The group had a mean age of about 65 years, ranged from 23 to 79, and was 82.7% male.

Overall study results and limits: Partial responders treated at 0.1-3.0 mg/kg exhibited clonal expansion among the lowest measured.

The study sampled blood at baseline, cycle 4 day 1, and cycle 7 day 1. On this clone itself: Its specificity is not known.

Trimming took 6 bases from V and 7 from J, leaving 18 bases between them. The CDR3 has 15 residues. Germline lookup yields CDR1 MNHEY and CDR2 SMNVEV (reference sequence). Produced via immunoSEQ multiplex PCR; TCRdb's table is partial and in-frame only. This sample has about 62,000 clones; nearly 95% occur once, and the top ten carry about an eighth. The source was CD4+ or CD8+ T cells sorted from blood, collected in a trial of the OX40 agonist ivuxolimab. V and J are TRBV27 and TRBJ2-2; D is unresolved. The sequence was collected from an adult with an advanced solid tumor such as melanoma, head and neck, liver or kidney cancer. The CDR3 here is CASSPSVTAFGELFF. The CDR3 bases are TGTGCCAGCAGCCCGTCTGTGACCGCCTTCGGGGAGCTGTTTTTT.